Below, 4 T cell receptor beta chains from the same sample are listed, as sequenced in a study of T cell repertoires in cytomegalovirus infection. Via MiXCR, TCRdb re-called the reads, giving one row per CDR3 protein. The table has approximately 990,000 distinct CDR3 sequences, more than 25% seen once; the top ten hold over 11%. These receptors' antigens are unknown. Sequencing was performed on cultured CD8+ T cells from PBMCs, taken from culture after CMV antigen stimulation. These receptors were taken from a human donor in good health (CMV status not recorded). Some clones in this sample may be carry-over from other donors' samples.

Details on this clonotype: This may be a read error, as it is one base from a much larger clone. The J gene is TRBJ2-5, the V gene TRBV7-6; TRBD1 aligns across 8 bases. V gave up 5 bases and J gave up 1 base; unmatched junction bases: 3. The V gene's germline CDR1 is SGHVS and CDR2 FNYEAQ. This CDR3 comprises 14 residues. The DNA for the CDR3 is TGTGCCAGCAGCCGGACAGGGCGCCAAGAGACCCAGTACTTC. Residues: CASSRTGRQETQYF.

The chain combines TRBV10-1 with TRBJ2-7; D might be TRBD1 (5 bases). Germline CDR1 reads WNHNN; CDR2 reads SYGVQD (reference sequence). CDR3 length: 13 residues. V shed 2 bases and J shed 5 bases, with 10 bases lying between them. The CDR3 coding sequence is TGCGCCAGCAGTGAGACAGGACGGGACGAGCAGTACTTC. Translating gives CASSETGRDEQYF.

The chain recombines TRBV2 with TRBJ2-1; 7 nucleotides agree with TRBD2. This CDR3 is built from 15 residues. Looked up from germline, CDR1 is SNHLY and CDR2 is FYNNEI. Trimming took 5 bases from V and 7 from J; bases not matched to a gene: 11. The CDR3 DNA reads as TGTGCCAGCAGTCAACTAGCGAGGGTTCGGAATGAGCAGTTCTTC. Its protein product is CASSQLARVRNEQFF.

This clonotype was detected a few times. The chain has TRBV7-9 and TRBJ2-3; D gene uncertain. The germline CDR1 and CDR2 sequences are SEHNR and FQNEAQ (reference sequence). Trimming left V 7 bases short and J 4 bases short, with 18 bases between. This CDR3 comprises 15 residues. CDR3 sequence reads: CASTPESAKADTQYF. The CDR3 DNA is TGTGCCAGCACCCCGGAGTCGGCGAAGGCAGATACGCAGTATTTT.